These 29 T cell receptor beta chains were all obtained from the same sample, sequenced in a study of T-cell reconstitution after alpha-beta-depleted transplantation in children. For TCRbeta, the library was prepared with unique molecular identifiers. TCRdb re-called the PCR reads through MiXCR, storing one row per CDR3 protein. This sample has 550,000 to 600,000 distinct CDR3 sequences; around 23% occur once, and the top ten carry 13% to 15%. This sample comprised PBMCs, mostly from graft donor cells, obtained 360 days after TCRalphabeta/CD19-depleted stem cell transplant. These receptors were taken from a boy less than two years old who had a stem cell transplant for acute myeloid leukemia, so the T cells may come from the graft donor.

This clonotype occurred a few times. The chain combines TRBV20-1 with TRBJ1-1; 7 bases agree with TRBD1. This CDR3 has 12 amino acids. The germline gives CDR1 DFQATT, CDR2 SNEGSKA (reference sequence). With 4 bases clipped from V and 8 bases from J, the junction kept 7 bases outside the gene matches. The CDR3: CSANPGTDEAFF. The DNA for the CDR3 is TGCAGTGCTAACCCGGGGACAGACGAAGCTTTCTTT.

This clonotype was detected ten times or more. The V call is TRBV29-1, the J call TRBJ2-7; D perhaps matches TRBD1 (6 bases). This CDR3 contains 13 residues. Germline V gene sequence: CDR1 SQVTM, CDR2 ANQGSEA. V was trimmed by 3 bases and J by 0 bases, leaving 9 bases between them. The CDR3 DNA reads as TGCAGCGTTGAGGGGGCTTACTCCTACGAGCAGTACTTC. This translates into CSVEGAYSYEQYF.

The chain uses TRBV12-3 or TRBV12-4 and TRBJ1-4; the D gene is possibly TRBD1 (6 bases). This CDR3 contains 14 residues. Trimming removed 8 bases at V and 1 base at J, with 11 bases between. This CDR3 is CASGRGGTNEKLFF. The DNA of the CDR3 is TGTGCCAGCGGTAGAGGGGGAACTAATGAAAAACTGTTTTTT.

V is TRBV19 and J is TRBJ2-3; D is tentatively TRBD1 or TRBD2 (5 bases each). Per the germline V gene, CDR1 is LNHDA and CDR2 is SQIVND (reference sequence). The CDR3 totals 15 residues. The ends were cut back, 6 bases at V and 5 bases at J, with 18 bases in the middle. DNA for the CDR3: TGTGCCAGTAGATCCGGGGCAGGTCGCGGAGATACGCAGTATTTT. This sequence encodes CASRSGAGRGDTQYF.

This clonotype was seen ten or more times. V is TRBV20-1 and J is TRBJ2-1; 8 bases map to TRBD2. The V gene end was trimmed by 5 bases and the J gene end by 6 bases; junction bases not matched to a gene: 12. CDR1 is DFQATT, CDR2 SNEGSKA, per germline (reference sequence). The CDR3 totals 15 residues. The CDR3: CSAHGGGISSNEQFF. CDR3 in DNA: TGCAGTGCTCACGGGGGGGGGATCTCTTCCAATGAGCAGTTCTTC.

This clonotype was counted a few times. The rearrangement joins TRBV11-2 to TRBJ1-1; D gene unclear. Germline CDR1 reads SGHAT; CDR2 reads FQNNGV. The CDR3 runs 18 residues. The V end was cut by 0 bases, the J end by 2 bases, with 19 bases between. CDR3 protein: CASSLEFWGYRTNTEAFF. CDR3 nucleotides: TGTGCCAGCAGCTTAGAATTCTGGGGTTATCGGACCAACACTGAAGCTTTCTTT.

J is TRBJ2-2 and V is TRBV12-3 or TRBV12-4, with D possibly TRBD1 on 6 matching bases. V lost 4 bases and J 6 bases, leaving 21 bases between the germline ends. This CDR3 contains 17 residues. CDR3 amino acids: CASSYATGHPPSGELFF. The CDR3 region has the DNA TGTGCCAGCAGTTACGCCACAGGGCATCCACCCTCCGGGGAGCTGTTTTTT.

In DNA form, the CDR3 reads TGCAGGGCCGCCCGGCCTTACACTGAAGCTTTCTTT. It yields the protein CRAARPYTEAFF. V is TRBV20-1 and J is TRBJ1-1; D not certain. The CDR3 has 12 amino acids. Germline V gene data show CDR1 as DFQATT and CDR2 as SNEGSKA (reference sequence).

V gene TRBV28 combines with J gene TRBJ2-1; the match to TRBD2 covers 8 bases. The CDR3 consists of 18 residues. With 2 bases clipped from V and 0 bases from J, the junction kept 9 bases outside the gene matches. Germline-derived CDR1 and CDR2 are MDHEN and SYDVKM. For the CDR3, the DNA is TGTGCCAGCAGTTTACCTAGCGGGCAGCCGAGCTCCTACAATGAGCAGTTCTTC. Translation gives CASSLPSGQPSSYNEQFF.

V gene TRBV10-3 combines with J gene TRBJ2-7; D is unclear. V was shortened by 5 bases and J by 6 bases, with 8 bases between the two germline ends. CDR1 is ENHRY and CDR2 is SYGVKD in the germline V gene. The CDR3 spans 11 residues. CDR3 bases: TGTGCCATCAGTTCCAGGCTCGAGCAGTACTTC. Its protein product is CAISSRLEQYF.

Only a few counts were recorded for this clonotype. The chain employs TRBV4-3 and TRBJ2-7; D remains ambiguous. CDR3 length: 14 amino acids. Germline loops: CDR1 LGHNA, CDR2 YSLEER. The V and J ends lost 3 bases and 4 bases respectively, with 13 bases between them. CDR3 nucleotides: TGCGCCAGCAGCCAGGAGAATCTAGGGTACGAGCAGTACTTC. Translated: CASSQENLGYEQYF.

This clonotype was detected ten times or more. The chain is built from TRBV7-2 and TRBJ2-1; D might be TRBD2 (5 bases). CDR1 SGHTA and CDR2 FQGNSA come from the germline V gene. CDR3 length: 16 amino acids. Trimming cost V 0 bases and J 4 bases, with 13 bases left between them. CDR3 in amino acids: CASSLAGGALYNEQFF. The DNA of the CDR3 is TGTGCCAGCAGCTTAGCCGGAGGCGCACTGTACAATGAGCAGTTCTTC.

The chain joins TRBV6-1 to TRBJ2-7; 12 bases are shared with TRBD1. Trimming at V came to 4 bases and at J to 6 bases, leaving 16 bases not matched to a gene. The CDR3 loop spans 18 amino acids. The germline V gene encodes CDR1 MNHNS and CDR2 SASEGT. The CDR3 reads CASSAPGTGGDYFFEQYF. CDR3 DNA sequence: TGTGCCAGCAGTGCCCCCGGGACAGGGGGCGATTATTTCTTCGAGCAGTACTTC.

This clonotype showed up many times. The CDR3 nucleotides are TGCAGTGCTAGGCGGGACAGCTATGGCTACACCTTC. It specifies CSARRDSYGYTF. The chain uses TRBV20-1 and TRBJ1-2; 7 nucleotides agree with TRBD1. CDR1 is DFQATT and CDR2 is SNEGSKA in the germline V gene (reference sequence). The CDR3 spans 12 residues. V dropped 3 bases and J dropped 4; count of bases not matched to a gene: 2.

The gene calls are TRBV28 and TRBJ1-2; D might be TRBD1 (6 bases). V dropped 7 bases and J dropped 6 bases, with 15 bases sitting between them. CDR1 and CDR2 from the germline V gene are MDHEN and SYDVKM. This CDR3 spans 13 amino acids. CDR3 bases: TGTGCCAGCAACAAGAAACCAGGGGATGGCTACACCTTC. This translates into CASNKKPGDGYTF.

In this sample, this clonotype turned up a few times. The chain uses TRBV6-1 and TRBJ1-5; D not certain. Trimming cost V 6 bases and J 4 bases, with 19 bases left between them. CDR3 size: 16 residues. CDR1 is MNHNS, CDR2 SASEGT, per germline. This CDR3 reads CASRDFRVTSNQPQHF. CDR3 nucleotides: TGTGCCAGCAGAGACTTTAGGGTAACTAGTAATCAGCCCCAGCATTTT.

The chain employs TRBV28 and TRBJ1-2, with 9 positions matching TRBD1. V lost 11 bases, J lost 4 bases, and 8 bases stayed unmatched. Germline values: CDR1 MDHEN, CDR2 SYDVKM. CDR3 length: 13 amino acids. This CDR3 is CAAGQGVTYGYTF. CDR3 DNA: TGTGCCGCGGGACAGGGAGTAACCTATGGCTACACCTTC.

This clonotype was counted between two and nine times. The genes are TRBV20-1 and TRBJ1-5, with D perhaps matching TRBD1 (5 bases). The CDR3 consists of 15 residues. CDR1 is DFQATT and CDR2 is SNEGSKA in the germline V gene (reference sequence). V was shortened by 3 bases and J by 4 bases, with 16 bases between the two germline ends. CDR3 loop: CSASKRTGINQPQHF. The CDR3 coding sequence is TGCAGTGCTAGTAAGCGCACAGGCATTAATCAGCCCCAGCATTTT.

The chain combines TRBV29-1 with TRBJ1-2; D is ambiguous. The CDR3 contains 15 residues. Germline CDR1 and CDR2: SQVTM and ANQGSEA. V was cut by 0 bases and J by 0 bases, with 11 bases left in between. CDR3 DNA sequence: TGCAGCGTTGAAGACAGTACCCGAGCTAACTATGGCTACACCTTC. It translates to CSVEDSTRANYGYTF.

V usage is TRBV29-1 and J usage is TRBJ2-4; 7 bases map to TRBD2. Germline V lookup: CDR1 SQVTM, CDR2 ANQGSEA. CDR3 length: 14 residues. Unmatched junction bases numbered 4, after V lost 5 bases and J lost 0 bases. CDR3 residues: CSVRGVLAKNIQYF. In DNA form, the CDR3 reads TGCAGCGTTCGGGGGGTCCTAGCCAAAAACATTCAGTACTTC.

Concerning this clonotype itself: With a much larger clone just one base away, this may be a read error. The chain uses TRBV5-1 and TRBJ2-1; D remains ambiguous. Germline V gene lookup returns CDR1 SGHRS and CDR2 YFSETQ. The ends were cut back, 0 bases at V and 1 base at J, with 8 bases in the middle. The CDR3 extends over 15 amino acids. CDR3 DNA sequence: TGCGCCAGCAGCTTGGGGGTGACTTCCTACAATGAGCAGTTCTTC. Residues: CASSLGVTSYNEQFF.

In its sample, this clonotype was seen many times. The chain recombines TRBV12-3 or TRBV12-4 with TRBJ1-6, with a weak D call TRBD1 (5 bases). Deletions cut 4 bases from V and 3 bases from J, with 13 bases between. This CDR3 is 16 amino acids long. DNA of the CDR3: TGTGCCAGCAGTTCGGGCGGGGGGTACTATAATTCACCCCTCCACTTT. Protein product: CASSSGGGYYNSPLHF.

There are a few counts of this clonotype. V gene TRBV6-1 combines with J gene TRBJ2-7, with D perhaps assigned TRBD1 or TRBD2 (6 bases each). Between the trimmed V and J ends, which lost 5 bases and 5 bases, there was a span of 13 bases. CDR3 length: 13 residues. Germline loops: CDR1 MNHNS, CDR2 SASEGT. The DNA for the CDR3 is TGTGCCAGCAGTCGGGGGCCGGGGGACGAGCAGTACTTC. Its protein product is CASSRGPGDEQYF.

This clonotype was counted ten times or more. This chain connects TRBV6-5 to TRBJ1-2; D unresolved. V was shortened by 6 bases and J by 1 base, with 24 bases between the two germline ends. Germline V CDR1 and CDR2: MNHEY, SVGAGI. There are 18 residues in the CDR3. The DNA of the CDR3 is TGTGCCAGCAGCCCCGTGGGCTCCCGGCTCTTGGGTAACTATGGCTACACCTTC. It codes for CASSPVGSRLLGNYGYTF.

The rearrangement uses TRBV6-1 and TRBJ2-3, with D perhaps matching TRBD1 or TRBD2 (6 bases each). The CDR3 contains 17 residues. The V gene's germline CDR1 is MNHNS and CDR2 SASEGT. Trimming cost V 3 bases and J 0 bases, with 16 bases left between them. CDR3 nucleotide sequence: TGTGCCAGCAGTGACGTCCCCGGGGGCGGGAGCACAGATACGCAGTATTTT. Amino acid sequence: CASSDVPGGGSTDTQYF.

This clonotype was seen many times. V is TRBV5-1 and J is TRBJ2-5; no reliable D call. The ends were cut back, 1 base at V and 4 bases at J, with 8 bases in the middle. Germline CDR1 reads SGHRS; CDR2 reads YFSETQ. CDR3 length: 13 amino acids. The CDR3 DNA is TGCGCCAGCAGCTTGAATCACCCAGAGACCCAGTACTTC. The encoded protein is CASSLNHPETQYF. Based on the CDR3 plus reference TRBV5-1 and TRBJ2-5, the full variable domain is KAGVTQTPRYLIKTRGQQVTLSCSPISGHRSVSWYQQTPGQGLQFLFEYFSETQRNKGNFPGRFSGRQFSNSRSEMNVSTLELGDSALYLCASSLNHPETQYFGPGTRLLVL.

This clonotype turned up a few times. The chain has TRBV7-7 and TRBJ2-1; no clear D. The CDR3 has 13 amino acids. Deletions cut 8 bases from V and 0 bases from J, with 8 bases between. Germline assignment: CDR1 SSHAT and CDR2 FNYEAQ (reference sequence). The CDR3 DNA is TGTGCCAGCTCGGAGAGCTCCTACAATGAGCAGTTCTTC. Amino acids: CASSESSYNEQFF.

This clonotype was picked up a small number of times. V is TRBV19 and J is TRBJ2-1; D ambiguous. The germline V gene has CDR1 LNHDA and CDR2 SQIVND (reference sequence). V lost 4 bases and J lost 9, with 10 bases in between. The CDR3 is 12 amino acids. CDR3 in amino acids: CASSKSRSEQFF. The CDR3 nucleotides are TGTGCCAGTAGTAAGAGTAGAAGTGAGCAGTTCTTC.

V usage is TRBV6-2 or TRBV6-3 and J usage is TRBJ1-4; D may be TRBD1 (6 bases). The CDR3 runs 20 residues. V gave up 0 bases and J gave up 3 bases, with 23 bases separating them. Germline loops: CDR1 MNHEY, CDR2 SVGEGT. The CDR3 nucleotides read TGTGCCAGCAGTTACTCGAACATCTCCCACGCGAGGGGGGCTAATGAAAAACTGTTTTTT. It is translated as CASSYSNISHARGANEKLFF.